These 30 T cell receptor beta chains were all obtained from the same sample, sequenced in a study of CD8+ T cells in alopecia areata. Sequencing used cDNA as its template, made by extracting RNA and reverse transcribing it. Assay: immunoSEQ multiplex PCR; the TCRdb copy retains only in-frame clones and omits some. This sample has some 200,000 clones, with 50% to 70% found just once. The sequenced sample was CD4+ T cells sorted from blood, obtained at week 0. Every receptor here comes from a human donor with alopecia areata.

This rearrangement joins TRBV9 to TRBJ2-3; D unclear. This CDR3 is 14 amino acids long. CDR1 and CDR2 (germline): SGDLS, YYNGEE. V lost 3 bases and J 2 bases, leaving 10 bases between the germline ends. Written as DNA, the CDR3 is TGTGCCAGCAGCGGACAAGGGTCCACAGATACGCAGTATTTT. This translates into CASSGQGSTDTQYF. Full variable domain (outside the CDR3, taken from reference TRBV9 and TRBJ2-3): DSGVTQTPKHLITATGQRVTLRCSPRSGDLSVYWYQQSLDQGLQFLIQYYNGEERAKGNILERFSAQQFPDLHSELNLSSLELGDSALYFCASSGQGSTDTQYFGPGTRLTVL.

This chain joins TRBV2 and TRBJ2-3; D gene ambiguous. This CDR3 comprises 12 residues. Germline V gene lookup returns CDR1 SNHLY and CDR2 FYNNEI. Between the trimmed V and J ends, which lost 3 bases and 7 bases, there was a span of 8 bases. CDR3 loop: CASSEERNTQYF. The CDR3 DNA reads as TGTGCCAGCAGTGAGGAGAGGAATACGCAGTATTTT.

In DNA, the CDR3 is TGCAGCGCTCGACAGAATCAAGAGACCCAGTACTTC. Its translation: CSARQNQETQYF. The V gene is TRBV29-1, the J gene TRBJ2-5, with D possibly matching TRBD1 (5 bases). The CDR3 is made up of 12 amino acids. The germline V gene has CDR1 SQVTM and CDR2 ANQGSEA. V dropped 7 bases and J dropped 2 bases, with 11 bases sitting between them.

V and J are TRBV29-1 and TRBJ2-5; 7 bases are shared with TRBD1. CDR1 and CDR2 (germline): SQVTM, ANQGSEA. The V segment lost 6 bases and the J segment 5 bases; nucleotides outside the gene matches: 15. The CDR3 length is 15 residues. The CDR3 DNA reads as TGCAGCGTCGATTCGATGACAGGGTCGGGGGAGACCCAGTACTTC. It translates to CSVDSMTGSGETQYF.

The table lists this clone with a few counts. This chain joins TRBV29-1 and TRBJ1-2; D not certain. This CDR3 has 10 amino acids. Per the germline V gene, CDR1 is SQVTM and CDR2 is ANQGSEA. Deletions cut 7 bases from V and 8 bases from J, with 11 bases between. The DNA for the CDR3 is TGCAGCGCAGAAATGGGAGGCTACACCTTC. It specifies CSAEMGGYTF.

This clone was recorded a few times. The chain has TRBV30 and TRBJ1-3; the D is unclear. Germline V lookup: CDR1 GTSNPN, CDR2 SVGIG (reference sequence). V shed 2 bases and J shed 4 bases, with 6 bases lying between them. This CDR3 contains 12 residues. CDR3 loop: CAWSYWGNTIYF. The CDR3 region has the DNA TGTGCCTGGAGTTATTGGGGAAACACCATATATTTT. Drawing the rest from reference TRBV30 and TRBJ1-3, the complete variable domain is SQTIHQWPATLVQPVGSPLSLECTVEGTSNPNLYWYRQAAGRGLQLLFYSVGIGQISSEVPQNLSASRPQDRQFILSSKKLLLSDSGFYLCAWSYWGNTIYFGEGSWLTVV.

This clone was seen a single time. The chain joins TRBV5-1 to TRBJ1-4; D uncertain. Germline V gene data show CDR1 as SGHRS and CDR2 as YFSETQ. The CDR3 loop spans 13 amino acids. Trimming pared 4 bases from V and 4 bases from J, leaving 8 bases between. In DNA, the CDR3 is TGCGCCAGCAGCGCTCGGATTAATGAAAAACTGTTTTTT. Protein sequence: CASSARINEKLFF. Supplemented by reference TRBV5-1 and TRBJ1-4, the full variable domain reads KAGVTQTPRYLIKTRGQQVTLSCSPISGHRSVSWYQQTPGQGLQFLFEYFSETQRNKGNFPGRFSGRQFSNSRSEMNVSTLELGDSALYLCASSARINEKLFFGSGTQLSVL.

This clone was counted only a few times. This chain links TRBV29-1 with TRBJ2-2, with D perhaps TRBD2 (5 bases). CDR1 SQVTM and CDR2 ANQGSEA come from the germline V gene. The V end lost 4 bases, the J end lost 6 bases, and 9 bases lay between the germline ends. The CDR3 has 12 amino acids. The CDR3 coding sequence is TGCAGCGTTGTGAGGGCGCCCGGGGAGCTGTTTTTT. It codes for CSVVRAPGELFF.

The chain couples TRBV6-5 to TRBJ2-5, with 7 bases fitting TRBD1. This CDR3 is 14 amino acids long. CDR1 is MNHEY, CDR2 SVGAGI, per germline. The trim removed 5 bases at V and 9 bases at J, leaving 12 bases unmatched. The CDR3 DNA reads TGTGCCAGCAGTAGGACAGGCCCCTTTAGGGCCCAGTACTTC. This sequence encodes CASSRTGPFRAQYF.

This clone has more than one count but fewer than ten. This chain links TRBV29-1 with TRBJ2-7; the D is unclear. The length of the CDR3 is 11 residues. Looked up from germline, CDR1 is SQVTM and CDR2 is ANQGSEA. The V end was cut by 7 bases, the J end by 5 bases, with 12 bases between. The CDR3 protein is CSGRTVNEQYF. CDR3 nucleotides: TGCAGCGGGAGAACAGTCAACGAGCAGTACTTC.

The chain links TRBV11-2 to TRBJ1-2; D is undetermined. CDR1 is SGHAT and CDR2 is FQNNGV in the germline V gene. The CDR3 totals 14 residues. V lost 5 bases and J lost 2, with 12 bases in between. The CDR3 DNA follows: TGTGCCAGCAGCACCGCTGGCGGGAACTATGGCTACACCTTC. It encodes CASSTAGGNYGYTF.

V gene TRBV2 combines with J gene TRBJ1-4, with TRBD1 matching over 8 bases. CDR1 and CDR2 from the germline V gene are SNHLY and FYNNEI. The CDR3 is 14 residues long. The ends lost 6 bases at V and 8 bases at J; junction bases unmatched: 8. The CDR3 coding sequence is TGTGCCAGCAGAAGGACAGGGTCGGGCGAAAAACTGTTTTTT. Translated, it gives CASRRTGSGEKLFF.

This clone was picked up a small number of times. The CDR3 loop reads CSDCGQGMGYEQYF. The CDR3, as DNA: TGCAGCGATTGCGGACAGGGAATGGGCTACGAGCAGTACTTC. The J gene is TRBJ2-7, the V gene TRBV29-1, with TRBD1 matching 8 bases. The germline CDR1 and CDR2 sequences are SQVTM and ANQGSEA. Losses at the gene ends were 7 bases for V and 3 bases for J; bases not matched to a gene: 11. The CDR3 consists of 14 residues.

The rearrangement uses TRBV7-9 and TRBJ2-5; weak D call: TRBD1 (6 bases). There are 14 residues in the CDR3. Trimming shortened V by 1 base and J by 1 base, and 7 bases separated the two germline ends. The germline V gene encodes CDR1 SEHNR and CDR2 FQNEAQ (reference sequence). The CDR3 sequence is CASSLGGLQETQYF. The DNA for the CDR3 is TGTGCCAGCAGCTTAGGGGGGCTCCAAGAGACCCAGTACTTC.

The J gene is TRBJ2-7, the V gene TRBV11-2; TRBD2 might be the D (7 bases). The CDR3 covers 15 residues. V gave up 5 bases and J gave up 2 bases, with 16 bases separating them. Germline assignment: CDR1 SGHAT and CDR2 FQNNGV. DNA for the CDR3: TGTGCCAGCAGCGGATTCGGGGGGCTTCCCTACGAGCAGTACTTC. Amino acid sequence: CASSGFGGLPYEQYF.

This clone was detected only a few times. CDR3 loop: CASRASGRGGVSYGYTF. CDR3 nucleotides: TGTGCCAGCAGAGCCTCAGGTCGGGGGGGCGTTAGCTATGGCTACACCTTC. The rearrangement links TRBV27 to TRBJ1-2; D might be TRBD1 (6 bases). Germline V CDR1 and CDR2: MNHEY, SMNVEV (reference sequence). V dropped 6 bases and J dropped 4 bases, with 24 bases sitting between them. The CDR3 sequence is 17 residues long.

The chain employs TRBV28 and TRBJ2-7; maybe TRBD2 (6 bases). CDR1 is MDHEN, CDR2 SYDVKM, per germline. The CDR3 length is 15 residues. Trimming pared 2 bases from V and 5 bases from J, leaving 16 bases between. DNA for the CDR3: TGTGCCAGCAGTTTACATGGGAGGCCTTTAAACGAGCAGTACTTC. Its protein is CASSLHGRPLNEQYF.

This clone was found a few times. CDR3 sequence: CASSPTGDYGYTF. As DNA, the CDR3 is TGTGCCAGCTCACCAACAGGGGACTATGGCTACACCTTC. This chain connects TRBV18 to TRBJ1-2, with 7 nucleotides matching TRBD1. The germline CDR1 and CDR2 sequences are KGHSH and LQKENI. The CDR3 loop spans 13 amino acids. The V segment lost 2 bases and the J segment 3 bases; nucleotides outside the gene matches: 0.

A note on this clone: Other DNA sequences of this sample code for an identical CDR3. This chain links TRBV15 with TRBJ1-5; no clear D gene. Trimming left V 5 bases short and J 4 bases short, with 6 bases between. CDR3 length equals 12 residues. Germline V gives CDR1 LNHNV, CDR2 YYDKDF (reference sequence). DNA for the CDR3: TGTGCCACCAGCCGCTTTAATCAGCCCCAGCATTTT. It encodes CATSRFNQPQHF.

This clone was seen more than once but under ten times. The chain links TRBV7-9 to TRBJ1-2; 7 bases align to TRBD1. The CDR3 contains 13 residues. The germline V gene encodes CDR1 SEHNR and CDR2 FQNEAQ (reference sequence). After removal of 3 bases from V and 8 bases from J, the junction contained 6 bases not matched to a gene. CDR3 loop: CASSLPTGSGYTF. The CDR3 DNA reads TGTGCCAGCAGCTTGCCGACAGGGTCCGGCTACACCTTC.

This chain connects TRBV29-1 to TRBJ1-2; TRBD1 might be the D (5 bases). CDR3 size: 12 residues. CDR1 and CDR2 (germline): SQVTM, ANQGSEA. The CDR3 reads CRAGSSLYGYTF. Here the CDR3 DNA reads TGCAGGGCAGGGTCATCCCTCTATGGCTACACCTTC.

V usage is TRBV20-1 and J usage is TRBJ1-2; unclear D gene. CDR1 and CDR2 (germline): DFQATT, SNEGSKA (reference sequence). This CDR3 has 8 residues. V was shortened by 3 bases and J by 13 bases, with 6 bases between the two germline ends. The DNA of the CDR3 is TGCAGTGCTAGGTCGGGCACCTTC. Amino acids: CSARSGTF.

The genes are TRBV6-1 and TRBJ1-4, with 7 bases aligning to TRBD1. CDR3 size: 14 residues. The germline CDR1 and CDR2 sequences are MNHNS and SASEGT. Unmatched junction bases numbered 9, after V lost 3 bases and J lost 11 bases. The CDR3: CASSDRGSGKKLFF. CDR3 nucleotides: TGTGCCAGCAGTGACAGGGGGTCTGGGAAGAAACTGTTTTTT.

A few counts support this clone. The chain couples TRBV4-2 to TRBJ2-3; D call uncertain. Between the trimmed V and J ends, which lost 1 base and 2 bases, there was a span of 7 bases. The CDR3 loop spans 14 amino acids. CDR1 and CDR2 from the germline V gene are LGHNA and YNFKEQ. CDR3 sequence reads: CASSQGSYTDTQYF. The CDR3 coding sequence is TGTGCCAGCAGCCAAGGCAGCTACACAGATACGCAGTATTTT.

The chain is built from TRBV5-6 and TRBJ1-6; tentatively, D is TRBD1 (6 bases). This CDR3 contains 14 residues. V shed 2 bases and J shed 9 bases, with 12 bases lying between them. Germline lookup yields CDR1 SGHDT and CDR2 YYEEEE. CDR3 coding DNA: TGTGCCAGCAGCTTTGGGGGCCGGGGTTCACCCCTCCACTTT. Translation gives CASSFGGRGSPLHF.

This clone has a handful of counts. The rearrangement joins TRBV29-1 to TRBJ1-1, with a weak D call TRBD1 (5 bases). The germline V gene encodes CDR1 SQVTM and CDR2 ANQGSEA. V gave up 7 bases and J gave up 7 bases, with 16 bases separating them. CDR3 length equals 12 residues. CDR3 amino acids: CSAGAGPGEAFF. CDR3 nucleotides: TGCAGCGCGGGAGCAGGGCCGGGTGAAGCTTTCTTT.

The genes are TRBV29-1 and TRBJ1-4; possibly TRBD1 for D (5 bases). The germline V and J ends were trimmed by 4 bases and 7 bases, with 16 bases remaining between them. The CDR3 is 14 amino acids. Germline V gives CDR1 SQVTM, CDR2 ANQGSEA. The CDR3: CSVADQGLGEKLFF. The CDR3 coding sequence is TGCAGCGTTGCAGACCAGGGATTGGGTGAAAAACTGTTTTTT.

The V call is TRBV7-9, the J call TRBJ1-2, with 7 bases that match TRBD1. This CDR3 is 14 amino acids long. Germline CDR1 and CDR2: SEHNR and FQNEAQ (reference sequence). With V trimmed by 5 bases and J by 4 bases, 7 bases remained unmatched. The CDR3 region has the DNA TGTGCCAGCAGCATACCGGGACAGCGCTATGGCTACACCTTC. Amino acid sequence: CASSIPGQRYGYTF.

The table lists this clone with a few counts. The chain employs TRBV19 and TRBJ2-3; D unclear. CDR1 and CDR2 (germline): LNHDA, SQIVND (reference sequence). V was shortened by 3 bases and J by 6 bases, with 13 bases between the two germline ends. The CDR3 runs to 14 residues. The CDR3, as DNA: TGTGCCAGTAGTATCTCTAGAATTTCCGATACGCAGTATTTT. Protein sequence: CASSISRISDTQYF.

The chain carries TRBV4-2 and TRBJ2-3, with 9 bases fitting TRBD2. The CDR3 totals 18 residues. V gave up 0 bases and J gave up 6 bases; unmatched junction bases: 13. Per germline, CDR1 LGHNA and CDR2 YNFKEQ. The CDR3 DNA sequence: TGTGCCAGCAGCCAAGACGCGGCGCGGCGGGGGGGGCAGGATACGCAGTATTTT. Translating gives CASSQDAARRGGQDTQYF.